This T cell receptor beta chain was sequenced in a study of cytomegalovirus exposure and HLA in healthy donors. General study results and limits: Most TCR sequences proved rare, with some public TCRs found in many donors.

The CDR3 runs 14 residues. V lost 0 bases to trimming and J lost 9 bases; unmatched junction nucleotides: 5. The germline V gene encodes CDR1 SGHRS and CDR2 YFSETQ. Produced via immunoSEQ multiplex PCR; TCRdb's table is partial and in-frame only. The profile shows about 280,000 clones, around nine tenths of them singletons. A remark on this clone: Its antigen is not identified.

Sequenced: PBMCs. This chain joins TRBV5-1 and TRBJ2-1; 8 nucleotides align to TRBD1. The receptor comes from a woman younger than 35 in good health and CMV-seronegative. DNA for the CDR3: TGCGCCAGCAGCTTGGGGACAGGGTATTCTGAGCAGTTCTTC. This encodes CASSLGTGYSEQFF.